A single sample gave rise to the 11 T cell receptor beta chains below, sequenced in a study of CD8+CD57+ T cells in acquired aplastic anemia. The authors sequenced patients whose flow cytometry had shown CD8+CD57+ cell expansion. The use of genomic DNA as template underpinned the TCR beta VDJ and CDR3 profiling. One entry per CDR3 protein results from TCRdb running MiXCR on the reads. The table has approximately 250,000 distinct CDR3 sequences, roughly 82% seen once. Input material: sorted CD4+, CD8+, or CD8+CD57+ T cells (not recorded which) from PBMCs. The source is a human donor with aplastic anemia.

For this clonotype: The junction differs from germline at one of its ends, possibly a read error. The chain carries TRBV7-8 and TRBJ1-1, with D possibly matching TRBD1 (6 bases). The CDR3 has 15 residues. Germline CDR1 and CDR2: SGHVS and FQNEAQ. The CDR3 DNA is TGTGCCAGCAGCGTAGCGGGGGGCACCGACACGGAAGCTTTCTTT. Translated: CASSVAGGTDTEAFF.

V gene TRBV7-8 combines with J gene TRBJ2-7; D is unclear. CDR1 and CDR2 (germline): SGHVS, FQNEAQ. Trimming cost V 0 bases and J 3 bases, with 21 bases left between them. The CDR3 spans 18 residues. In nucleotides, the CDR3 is TGTGCCAGCAGCTTAGCGCGAGGCCGCGCTACGCAGTACTACGAGCAGTACGTC. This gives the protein CASSLARGRATQYYEQYV.

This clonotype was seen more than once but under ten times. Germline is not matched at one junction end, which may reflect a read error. CDR3 sequence reads: CASGVAGNMKYFAFF. DNA of the CDR3: TGTGCCAGCGGCGTAGCTGGGAACATGAAGTACTTCGCTTTCTTT. The chain carries TRBV9 and TRBJ1-1; D gene ambiguous. This CDR3 is built from 15 residues. Germline values: CDR1 SGDLS, CDR2 YYNGEE.

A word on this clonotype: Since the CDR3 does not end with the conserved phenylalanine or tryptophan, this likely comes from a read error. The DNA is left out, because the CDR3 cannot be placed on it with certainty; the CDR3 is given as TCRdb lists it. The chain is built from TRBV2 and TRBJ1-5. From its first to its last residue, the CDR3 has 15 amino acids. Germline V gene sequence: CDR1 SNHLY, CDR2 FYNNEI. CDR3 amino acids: CASSELAYNEQFFGP.

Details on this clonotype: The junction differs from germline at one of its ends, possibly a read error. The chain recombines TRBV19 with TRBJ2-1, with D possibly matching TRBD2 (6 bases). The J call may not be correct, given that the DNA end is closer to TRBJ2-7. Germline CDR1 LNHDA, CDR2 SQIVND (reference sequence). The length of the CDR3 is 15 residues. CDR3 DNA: TGTGCCAGTAGTATTGCGGGGCAATCGTCCTATGAGCAGTACTTC. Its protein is CASSIAGQSSYEQYF.

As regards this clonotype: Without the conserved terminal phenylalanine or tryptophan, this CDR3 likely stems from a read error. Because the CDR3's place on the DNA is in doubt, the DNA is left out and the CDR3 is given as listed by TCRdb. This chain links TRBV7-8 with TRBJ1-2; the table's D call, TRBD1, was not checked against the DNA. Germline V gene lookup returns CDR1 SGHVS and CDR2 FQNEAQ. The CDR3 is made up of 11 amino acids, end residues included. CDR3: CASSVGGQGPT.

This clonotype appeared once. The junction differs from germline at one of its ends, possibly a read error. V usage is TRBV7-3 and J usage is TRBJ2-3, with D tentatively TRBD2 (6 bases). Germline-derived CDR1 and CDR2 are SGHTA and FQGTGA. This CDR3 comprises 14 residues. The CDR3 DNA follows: TGTGCCTGCGAGGTAGCGGCGTATCAAGAGACGCAGTACTTT. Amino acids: CACEVAAYQETQYF.

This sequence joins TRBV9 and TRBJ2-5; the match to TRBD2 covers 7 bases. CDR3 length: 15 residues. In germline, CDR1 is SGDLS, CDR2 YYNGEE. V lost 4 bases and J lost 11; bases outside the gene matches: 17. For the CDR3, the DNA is TGTGCCAGCAGCTCCAGAGCGGGGAACACAGAGGAGCAGTACTTC. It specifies CASSSRAGNTEEQYF.

The CDR3, as DNA: TGTGCCAGCAGCTCGAACAGGGGCCATTCACACCGCTACACCTTC. Translated, it gives CASSSNRGHSHRYTF. This chain links TRBV7-6 with TRBJ1-2; 7 positions agree with TRBD1. The V gene end was trimmed by 4 bases and the J gene end by 9 bases; junction bases not matched to a gene: 14. This CDR3 region has 15 residues. CDR1 is SGHVS, CDR2 FNYEAQ, per germline. Full variable domain (remainder filled in from reference TRBV7-6 and TRBJ1-2): GAGVSQSPRYKVTKRGQDVALRCDPISGHVSLYWYRQALGQGPEFLTYFNYEAQQDKSGLPNDRFSAERPEGSISTLTIQRTEQRDSAMYRCASSSNRGHSHRYTFGSGTRLTVV.

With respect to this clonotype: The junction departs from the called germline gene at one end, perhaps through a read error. The CDR3 region has the DNA TGTGCCAGCAGCTTTGATCCAGACGGGAAAGCGCAGTCCTTT. Its protein product is CASSFDPDGKAQSF. The V and J genes are TRBV7-8 and TRBJ2-3; the D gene is possibly TRBD2 (5 bases). Germline CDR1 is SGHVS and CDR2 is FQNEAQ. The CDR3 runs to 14 residues.

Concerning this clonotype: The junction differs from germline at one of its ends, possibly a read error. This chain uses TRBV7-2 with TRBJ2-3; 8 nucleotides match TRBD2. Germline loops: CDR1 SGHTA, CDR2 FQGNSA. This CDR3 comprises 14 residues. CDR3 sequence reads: CASRTTSGATDTHF. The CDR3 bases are TGTGCCAGCAGAACAACTAGCGGTGCCACAGATACGCATTTT.